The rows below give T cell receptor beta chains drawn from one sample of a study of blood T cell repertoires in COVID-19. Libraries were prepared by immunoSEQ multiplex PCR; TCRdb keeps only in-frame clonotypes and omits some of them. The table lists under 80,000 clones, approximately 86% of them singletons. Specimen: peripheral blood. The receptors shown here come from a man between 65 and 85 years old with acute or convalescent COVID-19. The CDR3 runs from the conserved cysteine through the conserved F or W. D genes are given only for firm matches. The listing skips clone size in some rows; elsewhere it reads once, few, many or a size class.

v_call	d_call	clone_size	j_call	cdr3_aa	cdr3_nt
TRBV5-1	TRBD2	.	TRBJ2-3	CASSSLGLAGGPRGNTQYF	TGCGCCAGCAGCTCGCTCGGACTAGCGGGGGGCCCCCGGGGAAATACGCAGTATTTT
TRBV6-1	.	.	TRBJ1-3	CASSDRGGNTIYF	TGTGCCAGCAGTGACAGGGGTGGAAACACCATATATTTT
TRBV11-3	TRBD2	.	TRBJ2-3	CASSIAGGDTQYF	TGTGCCAGCAGCATAGCGGGTGGAGATACGCAGTATTTT
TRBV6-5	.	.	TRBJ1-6	CASSTSDRGVTLHF	TGTGCCAGCAGTACCAGCGACCGGGGGGTCACCCTCCACTTT
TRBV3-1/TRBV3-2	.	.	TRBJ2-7	CASSQLRDFSYEQYF	TGTGCCAGCAGCCAACTCCGGGACTTCTCCTACGAGCAGTACTTC
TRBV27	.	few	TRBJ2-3	CASSLNRAPDTQYF	TGTGCCAGCAGTTTAAACAGGGCCCCAGATACGCAGTATTTT
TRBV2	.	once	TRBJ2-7	CASSEGGGEQYF	TGTGCCAGCAGTGAAGGTGGCGGAGAGCAGTACTTC
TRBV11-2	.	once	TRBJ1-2	CASSILGRSYYGYTF	TGTGCCAGCAGCATACTAGGACGGAGCTACTATGGCTACACCTTC
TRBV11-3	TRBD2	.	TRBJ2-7	CASSLSAGGPQEQYF	TGTGCCAGCAGCTTATCAGCGGGAGGGCCTCAAGAGCAGTACTTC
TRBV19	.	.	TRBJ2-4	CASSGGKNIQYF	TGTGCCAGTAGTGGCGGTAAAAACATTCAGTACTTC
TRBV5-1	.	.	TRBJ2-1	CASSVRAEYNEQFF	TGCGCCAGCAGCGTGAGGGCGGAATACAATGAGCAGTTCTTC
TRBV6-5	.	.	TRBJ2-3	CASRTTLQPTDTQYF	TGTGCCAGCAGAACGACACTTCAACCCACAGATACGCAGTATTTT
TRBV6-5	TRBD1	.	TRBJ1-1	CASSSQGVQGTEAFF	TGTGCCAGCAGTTCACAGGGGGTACAGGGAACTGAAGCTTTCTTT
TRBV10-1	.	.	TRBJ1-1	CASSESTGNTEAFF	TGCGCCAGCAGTGAGTCGACAGGGAACACTGAAGCTTTCTTT
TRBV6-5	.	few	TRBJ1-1	CASALRQMNTEAFF	TGTGCCAGCGCCCTTCGACAGATGAACACTGAAGCTTTCTTT
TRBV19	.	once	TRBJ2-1	CASSIFGAGLSSSYNEQFF	TGTGCCAGTAGTATATTCGGGGCAGGACTATCTTCCTCCTACAATGAGCAGTTCTTC